The 25 T cell receptor beta chains below come from one sample, sequenced in a study of regulatory T cells in long-lasting Graves disease. Time point in this sample: newly diagnosed GD, antithyroid drugs for less than 3 months. The TCR library used RNA extracted from PBMCs. iRepertoire HTBI primers and Arm-PCR of CDR3 regions built TCR beta libraries. TCRdb passed the multiplex PCR reads through MiXCR, listing each CDR3 protein once. In the table there are about 400,000 distinct CDR3 sequences, 15% to 19% of which are singletons. Source: peripheral blood mononuclear cells (PBMCs), taken at new diagnosis, from a patient treated with antithyroid drugs. All receptors derive from a female donor with Graves disease.

This clonotype was seen many times. The chain is built from TRBV7-9 and TRBJ2-3; the D gene is possibly TRBD2 (6 bases). V was trimmed by 6 bases and J by 3 bases, leaving 10 bases between them. This CDR3 is built from 13 residues. Germline CDR1 is SEHNR and CDR2 is FQNEAQ (reference sequence). The CDR3 protein is CASRLATTDTQYF. The CDR3 bases are TGTGCCAGCAGGCTAGCGACGACAGATACGCAGTATTTT.

Ten or more counts support this clonotype. The chain joins TRBV20-1 to TRBJ2-1; D remains ambiguous. Germline-derived CDR1 and CDR2 are DFQATT and SNEGSKA (reference sequence). The CDR3 loop spans 17 amino acids. The V gene lost 1 base and the J gene lost 0 bases, with 16 bases spanning the gap. CDR3 coding DNA: TGCAGTGCTAGAGCTCTCCGGGCCGCGAGCTCCTACAATGAGCAGTTCTTC. Protein sequence: CSARALRAASSYNEQFF.

This clonotype was seen more than once but under ten times. The likely explanation is a read error, given a far larger clone one base away. The chain carries TRBV6-2 or TRBV6-3 and TRBJ1-1; 8 bases fit TRBD1. V shed 6 bases, J shed 0 bases, and the junction held 3 bases outside the gene matches. Germline V gene sequence: CDR1 MNHEY, CDR2 SVGEGT. The CDR3 sequence is 14 residues long. This CDR3 reads CASRRTGMNTEAFF. Written as DNA, the CDR3 is TGTGCCAGCAGGCGGACAGGGATGAACACTGAAGCTTTCTTT.

This clonotype has at least ten counts. The chain has TRBV7-9 and TRBJ2-1, with 8 bases aligning to TRBD2. Germline CDR1 reads SEHNR; CDR2 reads FQNEAQ (reference sequence). The CDR3 has 14 residues. The J segment lost 11 bases and the V segment lost 4 bases, leaving 10 bases of the junction unmatched. The CDR3 sequence is CASSSGLVSRKQFF. The CDR3 DNA is TGTGCCAGCAGCTCGGGACTAGTCAGTCGGAAGCAGTTCTTC.

The rearrangement links TRBV12-3 or TRBV12-4 to TRBJ2-5; 7 bases are a match to TRBD1. CDR3 length: 17 residues. Trimming removed 0 bases from V and 1 base from J; junction bases left unmatched: 8. For the CDR3, the DNA is TGTGCCAGCAGTTTAGCAGGGGGCCTTGAGGGCCAAGAGACCCAGTACTTC. Its protein is CASSLAGGLEGQETQYF.

Note on this clonotype: This may arise from a read error, as a much more abundant clone is one base away. The chain carries TRBV3-1 and TRBJ1-3, with D uncertain. Germline loops: CDR1 LGHDT, CDR2 YNNKEL (reference sequence). The CDR3 is made up of 12 amino acids. The CDR3 nucleotides read TGTGCCAGCAGCCAAGCTGGATACACCATATATTTT. Translated, it gives CASSQAGYTIYF.

This chain connects TRBV6-1 to TRBJ1-2; D may be TRBD1 (5 bases). Germline CDR1 MNHNS, CDR2 SASEGT. This CDR3 region has 16 residues. The V gene lost 6 bases and the J gene lost 0 bases, with 17 bases spanning the gap. This chain's CDR3 is CASSRGQGDANYGYTF. The CDR3 coding sequence is TGTGCCAGCAGCCGTGGACAAGGGGACGCTAACTATGGCTACACCTTC.

The CDR3 DNA is TGTGCCAGCAGCGACTGGGGCTCTGGGGCCAACGTCCTGACTTTC. Its protein is CASSDWGSGANVLTF. This chain joins TRBV6-2 or TRBV6-3 and TRBJ2-6, with D hard to call. Deletions cut 6 bases from V and 0 bases from J, with 9 bases between. Per germline, CDR1 MNHEY and CDR2 SVGEGT. The CDR3 is made up of 15 amino acids.

In this sample, this clonotype turned up many times. This chain links TRBV6-1 with TRBJ1-5; D perhaps matches TRBD1 (5 bases). CDR1 and CDR2 (germline): MNHNS, SASEGT. V lost 10 bases and J lost 1, with 11 bases in between. The CDR3 runs 13 residues. The CDR3 sequence is CAIGAVSNQPQHF. Here the CDR3 DNA reads TGTGCCATTGGGGCGGTGAGCAATCAGCCCCAGCATTTT.

This clonotype appeared a few times. The chain recombines TRBV13 with TRBJ2-7; D possibly corresponds to TRBD1 (5 bases). This CDR3 has 16 residues. The V and J ends lost 4 bases and 2 bases respectively, with 18 bases between them. Per the germline V gene, CDR1 is PRHDT and CDR2 is FYEKMQ (reference sequence). DNA for the CDR3: TGTGCCAGCAGCTCAAACCAGGGATTAGCAACCTACGAGCAGTACTTC. As protein: CASSSNQGLATYEQYF.

J is TRBJ1-2 and V is TRBV19, with no clear D. The CDR3 is 14 amino acids. Trimming stripped 6 bases from V and 6 bases from J, with 17 bases between. CDR1 is LNHDA, CDR2 SQIVND, per germline (reference sequence). CDR3 in amino acids: CASSLVGRRNGYTF. The CDR3 DNA reads TGTGCCAGTAGCCTAGTCGGCAGGAGGAATGGCTACACCTTC. Combining the CDR3 with reference TRBV19 and TRBJ1-2 gives the whole variable domain DGGITQSPKYLFRKEGQNVTLSCEQNLNHDAMYWYRQDPGQGLRLIYYSQIVNDFQKGDIAEGYSVSREKKESFPLTVTSAQKNPTAFYLCASSLVGRRNGYTFGSGTRLTVV.

In this sample, this clonotype turned up many times. V usage is TRBV13 and J usage is TRBJ1-5; the D gene is possibly TRBD1 (5 bases). CDR3 length equals 16 residues. CDR1 PRHDT and CDR2 FYEKMQ come from the germline V gene (reference sequence). The ends were cut back, 0 bases at V and 3 bases at J, with 12 bases in the middle. The CDR3 DNA reads TGTGCCAGCAGCTTAGGGGGTAAGGGGAACAATCAGCCCCAGCATTTT. Protein: CASSLGGKGNNQPQHF.

Worth noting for this clonotype: A far larger clone is only one base removed, so a read error is likely. The chain employs TRBV12-3 or TRBV12-4 and TRBJ2-3, with 8 bases matching TRBD1. TRBJ2-1 matches the DNA end more closely, so the J call is doubtful. There are 15 residues in the CDR3. The CDR3: CASSLVGQGAREQFF. In DNA form, the CDR3 reads TGTGCCAGCAGTTTAGTAGGGCAGGGGGCGCGCGAGCAGTTCTTC.

This clonotype showed up many times. The CDR3 is CASSFYPGGQTEAFF. The CDR3 DNA reads TGTGCCAGCAGCTTTTATCCAGGGGGCCAGACTGAAGCTTTCTTT. The chain links TRBV11-2 to TRBJ1-1; 8 nucleotides agree with TRBD1. Germline trimming cut 3 bases from V and 5 bases from J; bases unmatched to any gene: 8. The CDR3 contains 15 residues. Germline V gene lookup returns CDR1 SGHAT and CDR2 FQNNGV.

This clonotype was observed a handful of times. A much larger clone is a single base away; this may be a read error. The CDR3 region has the DNA TGTGCCAGCAGACCATTAGGACAGAACACTGAAGCTTCCTTT. This encodes CASRPLGQNTEASF. The V call is TRBV28, the J call TRBJ1-1, with a possible D match to TRBD1 (6 bases). This CDR3 region has 14 residues. Germline CDR1 and CDR2: MDHEN and SYDVKM.

This clonotype appeared many times. The chain links TRBV4-1 to TRBJ1-1, with D perhaps TRBD1 (6 bases). Trimming took off 4 bases at V and 3 bases at J, with 18 bases between the two ends. Germline V CDR1 and CDR2: MGHRA, YSYEKL. The CDR3 contains 16 residues. CDR3: CASSPGSLPGDTEAFF. The DNA of the CDR3 is TGCGCCAGCAGCCCGGGCAGCCTTCCAGGGGACACTGAAGCTTTCTTT.

This clonotype was counted ten times or more. The gene calls are TRBV20-1 and TRBJ2-3; D remains ambiguous. The CDR3 covers 13 residues. Germline CDR1 reads DFQATT; CDR2 reads SNEGSKA (reference sequence). V gave up 3 bases and J gave up 3 bases, with 10 bases separating them. CDR3 sequence (DNA): TGCAGTGCTAGCCTCCACCTTACAGATACGCAGTATTTT. It is translated as CSASLHLTDTQYF.

This clonotype was detected many times. In DNA, the CDR3 is TGTGCCAGCAGCTTAGCGAAAGAGCTCGGCTACGAGCAGTACTTC. Translated, it gives CASSLAKELGYEQYF. The chain uses TRBV7-9 and TRBJ2-7; D not resolved. The germline gives CDR1 SEHNR, CDR2 FQNEAQ (reference sequence). The CDR3 totals 15 residues. V was shortened by 0 bases and J by 3 bases, with 12 bases between the two germline ends.

This chain joins TRBV2 and TRBJ2-2; TRBD2 matches at 12 bases. V lost 6 bases, J lost 4 bases, and 9 bases stayed unmatched. Germline V CDR1 and CDR2: SNHLY, FYNNEI. The CDR3 length is 17 residues. The CDR3 sequence is CASSPLAGGRPTGELFF. The CDR3 DNA reads TGTGCCAGCAGCCCCCTAGCGGGAGGGCGTCCCACCGGGGAGCTGTTTTTT.

The sample holds many counts of this clonotype. The genes are TRBV13 and TRBJ2-1, with 8 bases fitting TRBD2. V lost 3 bases to trimming and J lost 8 bases; unmatched junction nucleotides: 12. This CDR3 comprises 16 residues. Per germline, CDR1 PRHDT and CDR2 FYEKMQ (reference sequence). In nucleotides, the CDR3 is TGTGCCAGCAGCTTCCATGGTGGGACTAGGTACTATGAGCAGTTCTTC. Translated, it gives CASSFHGGTRYYEQFF.

The chain is built from TRBV29-1 and TRBJ2-1; TRBD2 is a possible D gene (7 bases). There are 15 residues in the CDR3. Germline values: CDR1 SQVTM, CDR2 ANQGSEA. Trimming pared 2 bases from V and 3 bases from J, leaving 14 bases between. The CDR3 spells CSVERAGAIYNEQFF. CDR3 in DNA: TGCAGCGTTGAAAGGGCGGGGGCGATCTACAATGAGCAGTTCTTC.

This clonotype came up a few times. The chain carries TRBV10-3 and TRBJ1-5; D may be TRBD1 (5 bases). The length of the CDR3 is 12 residues. Germline V gene lookup returns CDR1 ENHRY and CDR2 SYGVKD. V shed 2 bases and J shed 7 bases, with 6 bases lying between them. CDR3 in DNA: TGTGCCATCAGTGAGGGGGGACAGCCCCAGCATTTT. Protein: CAISEGGQPQHF.

V gene TRBV19 combines with J gene TRBJ2-1; no clear D gene. V lost 5 bases and J 5 bases, leaving 13 bases between the germline ends. The V gene's germline CDR1 is LNHDA and CDR2 SQIVND (reference sequence). The CDR3 contains 14 residues. For the CDR3, the DNA is TGTGCCAGTAGTCCTCCTGACCGAGACAATGAGCAGTTCTTC. This sequence encodes CASSPPDRDNEQFF. Full variable domain (remainder filled in from reference TRBV19 and TRBJ2-1): DGGITQSPKYLFRKEGQNVTLSCEQNLNHDAMYWYRQDPGQGLRLIYYSQIVNDFQKGDIAEGYSVSREKKESFPLTVTSAQKNPTAFYLCASSPPDRDNEQFFGPGTRLTVL.

This clonotype was recorded many times. The V call is TRBV20-1, the J call TRBJ2-1; 9 positions match TRBD1. The CDR3 is 12 amino acids. With V trimmed by 3 bases and J by 9 bases, 3 bases remained unmatched. Per germline, CDR1 DFQATT and CDR2 SNEGSKA (reference sequence). The CDR3 loop reads CSARDRGSEQFF. The CDR3, as DNA: TGCAGTGCTAGGGACAGGGGAAGTGAGCAGTTCTTC.

This clonotype occurred many times. CDR3 residues: CSAFRTGPANYGYTF. CDR3 in DNA: TGCAGTGCTTTCCGGACAGGCCCAGCTAACTATGGCTACACCTTC. The rearrangement uses TRBV20-1 and TRBJ1-2, with TRBD1 matching 7 bases. Germline CDR1 DFQATT, CDR2 SNEGSKA (reference sequence). The CDR3 has 15 amino acids. The V segment lost 5 bases and the J segment 0 bases; nucleotides outside the gene matches: 9.